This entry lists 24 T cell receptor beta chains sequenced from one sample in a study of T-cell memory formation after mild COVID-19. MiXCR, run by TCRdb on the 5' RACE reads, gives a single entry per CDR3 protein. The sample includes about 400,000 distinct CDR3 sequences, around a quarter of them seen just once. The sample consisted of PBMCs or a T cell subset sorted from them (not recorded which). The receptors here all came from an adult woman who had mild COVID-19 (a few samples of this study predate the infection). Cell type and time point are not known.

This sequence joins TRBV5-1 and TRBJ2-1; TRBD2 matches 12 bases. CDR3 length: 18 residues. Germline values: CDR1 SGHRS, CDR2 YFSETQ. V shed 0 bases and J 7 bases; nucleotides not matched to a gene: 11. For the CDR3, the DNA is TGCGCCAGCAGCTTGGTTTCTCGACTAGCGGGGGCCGGGAATGAGCAGTTCTTC. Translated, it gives CASSLVSRLAGAGNEQFF.

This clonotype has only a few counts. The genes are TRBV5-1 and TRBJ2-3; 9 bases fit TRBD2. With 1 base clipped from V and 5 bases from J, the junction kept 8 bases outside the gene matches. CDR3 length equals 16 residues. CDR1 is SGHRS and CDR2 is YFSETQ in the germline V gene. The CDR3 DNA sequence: TGCGCCAGCAGCTTGAAGTTAGCGGGGGCCAGAGATACGCAGTATTTT. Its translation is CASSLKLAGARDTQYF.

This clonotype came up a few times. The CDR3 DNA sequence: TGTGCCAGCACGGGGGGCTATGGCTACACCTTC. Its protein product is CASTGGYGYTF. The chain carries TRBV6-5 and TRBJ1-2, with a weak D call TRBD1 (5 bases). The germline V gene encodes CDR1 MNHEY and CDR2 SVGAGI. CDR3 length: 11 amino acids. The V end lost 7 bases, the J end lost 4 bases, and 7 bases lay between the germline ends.

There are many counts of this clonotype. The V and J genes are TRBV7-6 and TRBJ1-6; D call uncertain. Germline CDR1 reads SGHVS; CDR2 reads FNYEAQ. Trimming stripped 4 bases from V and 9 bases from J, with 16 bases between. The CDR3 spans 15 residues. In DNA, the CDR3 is TGTGCCAGCAGCTCCCAGCAGTGGGGAGGTTCACCCCTCCACTTT. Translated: CASSSQQWGGSPLHF.

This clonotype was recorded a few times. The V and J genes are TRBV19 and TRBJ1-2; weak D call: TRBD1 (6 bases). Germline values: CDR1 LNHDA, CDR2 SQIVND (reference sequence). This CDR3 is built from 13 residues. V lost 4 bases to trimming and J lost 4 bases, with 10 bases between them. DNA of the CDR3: TGTGCCAGTAGTAGTCAGGGGACCTATGGCTACACCTTC. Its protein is CASSSQGTYGYTF.

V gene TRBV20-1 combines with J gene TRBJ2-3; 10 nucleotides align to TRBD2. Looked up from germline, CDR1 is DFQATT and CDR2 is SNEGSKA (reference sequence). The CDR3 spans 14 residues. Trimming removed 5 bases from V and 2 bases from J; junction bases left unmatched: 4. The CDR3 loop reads CSALGLADTDTQYF. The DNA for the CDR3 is TGCAGTGCTCTCGGACTAGCGGACACAGATACGCAGTATTTT.

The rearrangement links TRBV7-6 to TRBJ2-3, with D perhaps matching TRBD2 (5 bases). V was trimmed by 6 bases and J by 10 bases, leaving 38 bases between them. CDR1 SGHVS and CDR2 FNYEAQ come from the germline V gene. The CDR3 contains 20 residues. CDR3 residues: CASSRRREHLNLGLLDPQYF. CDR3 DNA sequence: TGTGCCAGCAGTCGTCGCCGGGAACACCTAAATTTGGGTTTATTGGATCCGCAGTATTTT.

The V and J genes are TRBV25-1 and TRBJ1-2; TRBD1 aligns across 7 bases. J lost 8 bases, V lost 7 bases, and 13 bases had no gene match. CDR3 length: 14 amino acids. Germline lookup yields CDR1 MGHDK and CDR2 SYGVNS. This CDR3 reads CASTSGQTGYGYTF. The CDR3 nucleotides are TGTGCCAGCACCTCGGGACAGACCGGCTACGGCTACACCTTC.

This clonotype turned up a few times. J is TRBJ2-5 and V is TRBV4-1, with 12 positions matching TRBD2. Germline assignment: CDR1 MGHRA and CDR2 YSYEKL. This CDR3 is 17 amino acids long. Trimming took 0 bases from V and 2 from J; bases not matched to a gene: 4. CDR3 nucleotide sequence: TGCGCCAGCAGCCAAGAGGGACTAGCGGGTTTTCAAGAGACCCAGTACTTC. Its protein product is CASSQEGLAGFQETQYF.

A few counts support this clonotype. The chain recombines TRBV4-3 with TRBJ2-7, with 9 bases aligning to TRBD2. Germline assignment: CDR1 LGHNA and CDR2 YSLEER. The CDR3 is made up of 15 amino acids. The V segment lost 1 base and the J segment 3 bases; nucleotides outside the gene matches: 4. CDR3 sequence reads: CASSQAAGGFYEQYF. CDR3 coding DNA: TGCGCCAGCAGCCAAGCAGCGGGAGGATTCTACGAGCAGTACTTC.

CDR3 sequence reads: CASSYGQGAMEAFF. CDR3 in DNA: TGTGCCAGCAGCTATGGACAGGGGGCGATGGAAGCTTTCTTT. V is TRBV5-6 and J is TRBJ1-1; 11 bases are shared with TRBD1. CDR3 size: 14 residues. CDR1 is SGHDT and CDR2 is YYEEEE in the germline V gene. The V and J ends lost 3 bases and 8 bases, in that order; junction bases with no gene match: 6.

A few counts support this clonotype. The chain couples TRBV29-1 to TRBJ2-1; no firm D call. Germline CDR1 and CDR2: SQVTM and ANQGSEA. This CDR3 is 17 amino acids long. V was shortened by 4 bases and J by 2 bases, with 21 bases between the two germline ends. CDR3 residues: CSVVAEYGWAPYNEQFF. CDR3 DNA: TGCAGCGTTGTTGCGGAGTATGGGTGGGCGCCCTACAATGAGCAGTTCTTC.

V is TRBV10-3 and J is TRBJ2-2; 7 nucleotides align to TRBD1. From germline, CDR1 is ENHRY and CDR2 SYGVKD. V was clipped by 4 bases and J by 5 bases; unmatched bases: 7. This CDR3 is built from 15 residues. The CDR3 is CAISVDRTPTGELFF. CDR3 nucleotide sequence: TGTGCCATCAGTGTGGACAGGACACCTACCGGGGAGCTGTTTTTT.

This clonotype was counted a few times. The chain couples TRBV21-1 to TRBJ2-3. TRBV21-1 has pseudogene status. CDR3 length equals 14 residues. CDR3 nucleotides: TGTGCCAGCAGCAAACGAAGGATTACAGATACGCAGTATTTT. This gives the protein CASSKRRITDTQYF.

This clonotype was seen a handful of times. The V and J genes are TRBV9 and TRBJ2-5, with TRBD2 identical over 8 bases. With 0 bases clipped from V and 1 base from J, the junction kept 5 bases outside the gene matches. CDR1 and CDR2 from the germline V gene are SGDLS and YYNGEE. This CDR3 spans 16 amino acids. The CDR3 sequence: CASSVGSGGPQETQYF. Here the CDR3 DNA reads TGTGCCAGCAGCGTAGGGAGCGGGGGCCCCCAAGAGACCCAGTACTTC.

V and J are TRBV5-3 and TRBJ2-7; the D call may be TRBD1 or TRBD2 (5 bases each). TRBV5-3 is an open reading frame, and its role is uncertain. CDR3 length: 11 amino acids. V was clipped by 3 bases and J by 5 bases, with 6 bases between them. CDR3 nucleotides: TGTGCCAGAAGCTCGGGACACGAGCAGTACTTC. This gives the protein CARSSGHEQYF.

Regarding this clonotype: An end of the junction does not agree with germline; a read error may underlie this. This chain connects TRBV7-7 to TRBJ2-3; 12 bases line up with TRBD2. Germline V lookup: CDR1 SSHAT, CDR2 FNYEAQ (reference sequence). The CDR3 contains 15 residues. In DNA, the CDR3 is TGTGCTAGCAGCTTAGATCCGACTAGCGGGAGTGTAGCGTATTTT. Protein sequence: CASSLDPTSGSVAYF.

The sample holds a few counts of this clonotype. The CDR3 spells CASSSDRDFNYGYTF. The CDR3 nucleotides are TGTGCCAGCAGTTCCGACAGGGATTTTAACTATGGCTACACCTTC. The J gene is TRBJ1-2, the V gene TRBV7-9, with 7 nucleotides matching TRBD1. The germline V gene encodes CDR1 SEHNR and CDR2 FQNEAQ (reference sequence). The CDR3 contains 15 residues. V lost 6 bases, J lost 1 base, and 8 bases stayed unmatched.

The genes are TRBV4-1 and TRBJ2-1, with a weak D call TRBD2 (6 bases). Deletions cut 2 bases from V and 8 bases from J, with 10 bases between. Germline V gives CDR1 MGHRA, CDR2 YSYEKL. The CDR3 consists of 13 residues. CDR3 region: CASSQNSGYEQFF. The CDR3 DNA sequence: TGCGCCAGCAGCCAAAATAGCGGTTATGAGCAGTTCTTC.

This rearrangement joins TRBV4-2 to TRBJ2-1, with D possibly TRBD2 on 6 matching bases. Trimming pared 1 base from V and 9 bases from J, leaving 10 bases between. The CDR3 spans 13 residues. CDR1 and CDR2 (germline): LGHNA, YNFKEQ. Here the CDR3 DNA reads TGTGCCAGCAGCCAAGGGGCCGGGGGTGAGCAGTTCTTC. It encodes CASSQGAGGEQFF.

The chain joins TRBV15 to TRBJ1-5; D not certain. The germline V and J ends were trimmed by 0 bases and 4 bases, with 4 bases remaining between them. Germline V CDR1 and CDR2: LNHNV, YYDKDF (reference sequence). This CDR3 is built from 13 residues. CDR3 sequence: CATSREGNQPQHF. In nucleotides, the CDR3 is TGTGCCACCAGCAGAGAGGGGAATCAGCCCCAGCATTTT.

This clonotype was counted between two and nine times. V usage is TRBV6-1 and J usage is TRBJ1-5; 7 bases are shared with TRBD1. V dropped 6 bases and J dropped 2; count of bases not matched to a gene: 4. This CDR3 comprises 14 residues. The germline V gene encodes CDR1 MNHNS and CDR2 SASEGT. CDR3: CASRDRYGNQPQHF. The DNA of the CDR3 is TGTGCCAGCAGGGACAGGTATGGCAATCAGCCCCAGCATTTT.

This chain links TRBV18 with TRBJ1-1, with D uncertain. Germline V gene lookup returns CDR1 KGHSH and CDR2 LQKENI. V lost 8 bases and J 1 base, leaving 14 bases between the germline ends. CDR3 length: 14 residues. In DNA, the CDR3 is TGTGCCAGCCTACCTGGGAGCTCGAACACTGAAGCTTTCTTT. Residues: CASLPGSSNTEAFF.

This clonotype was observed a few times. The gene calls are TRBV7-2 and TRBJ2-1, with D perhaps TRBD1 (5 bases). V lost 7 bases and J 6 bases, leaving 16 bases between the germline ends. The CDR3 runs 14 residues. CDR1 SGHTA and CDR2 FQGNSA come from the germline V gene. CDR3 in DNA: TGTGCCAGCAAAGACTGGAAGGGGCGCAATGAGCAGTTCTTC. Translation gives CASKDWKGRNEQFF.